A selection of T cell receptor beta chains follows, all from one sample in a study of CD8 T cells in Susac syndrome. TCRdb passed the immunoSEQ multiplex PCR reads through MiXCR, listing each CDR3 protein once. The sample includes some 260,000 distinct CDR3 sequences, roughly 85% of them seen just once. Source material: CD8+ T cells from PBMCs. These receptors were obtained from a human donor with multiple sclerosis. Each CDR3 is given with its conserved first and last residue. Each record gives: J gene, clone size, D gene, V gene, CDR3 protein, CDR3 DNA. A D gene is named only where the DNA matches it firmly. Only part of the rows carry a size: once, few, many, or a class if the clone is expanded.

TRBJ1-5,-,TRBD1,TRBV28,CASSFSGTGYQPQHF,TGTGCCAGCAGTTTCTCCGGGACAGGGTATCAGCCCCAGCATTTT
TRBJ2-1,few,-,TRBV5-1,CASSLVLVDEQFF,TGCGCCAGCAGCTTGGTACTAGTCGATGAGCAGTTCTTC
TRBJ2-3,-,TRBD2,TRBV6-5,CASTLAGNPGDTQYF,TGTGCCAGCACCCTAGCGGGCAACCCTGGGGATACGCAGTATTTT
TRBJ2-2,-,-,TRBV27,CASSLHFSGELFF,TGTGCCAGCAGTTTACATTTTTCCGGGGAGCTGTTTTTT
TRBJ2-1,-,TRBD2,TRBV19,CASSIGPSGASNSYNEQFF,TGTGCCAGTAGTATAGGGCCTAGCGGGGCCTCCAACTCCTACAATGAGCAGTTCTTC
TRBJ1-2,-,-,TRBV14,CASSPRGPGGYTF,TGTGCCAGCAGCCCGCGAGGCCCGGGGGGCTACACCTTC
TRBJ2-5,once,TRBD2,TRBV10-3,CAISEELAGGEGETQYF,TGTGCCATCAGTGAAGAGCTAGCGGGGGGAGAAGGGGAGACCCAGTACTTC
TRBJ1-4,-,-,TRBV28,CASSLLRTTELFF,TGTGCCAGCAGTTTATTGCGAACCACGGAACTGTTTTTT
TRBJ1-1,-,TRBD1,TRBV27,CASSSRGGQGRPEAFF,TGTGCCAGCAGTTCCAGGGGGGGACAGGGTCGCCCTGAAGCTTTCTTT
TRBJ2-5,once,-,TRBV29-1,CSAPRGGGQRGAQYF,TGCAGCGCCCCTCGTGGTGGAGGGCAGAGGGGTGCCCAGTACTTC
TRBJ1-3,-,-,TRBV28,CASSLSEGFAGNTIYF,TGTGCCAGCAGTTTATCCGAGGGGTTTGCTGGAAACACCATATATTTT
TRBJ2-1,-,TRBD2,TRBV2,CASRPTGLAGFEQFF,TGTGCCAGCAGACCGACCGGACTAGCGGGATTTGAGCAGTTCTTC
TRBJ1-1,-,-,TRBV30,CAWSPGKNTEAFF,TGTGCCTGGAGCCCGGGGAAGAACACTGAAGCTTTCTTT
TRBJ1-4,-,-,TRBV5-8,CASSPGTLATNEKLFF,TGTGCCAGCAGCCCTGGGACCCTGGCAACTAATGAAAAACTGTTTTTT
TRBJ2-5,-,-,TRBV7-9,CASSLGAEQEETQYF,TGTGCCAGCAGCTTAGGGGCCGAACAAGAAGAGACCCAGTACTTC
TRBJ2-3,-,TRBD2,TRBV7-9,CASSSSSSGPSDTQYF,TGTGCCAGCAGCTCCTCCTCTAGCGGTCCATCGGATACGCAGTATTTT
TRBJ2-1,-,TRBD1,TRBV4-1,CASSPRQGAHEQFF,TGCGCCAGCAGCCCACGACAGGGGGCACATGAGCAGTTCTTC
TRBJ2-7,once,TRBD1,TRBV28,CASSFLGQGDSYEQYF,TGTGCCAGCAGTTTCCTGGGTCAGGGGGACTCCTACGAGCAGTACTTC
TRBJ2-3,-,-,TRBV6-5,CASSYSNFGGTDTQYF,TGTGCCAGCAGTTACTCGAACTTCGGGGGCACAGATACGCAGTATTTT
TRBJ2-7,-,TRBD1,TRBV5-6,CASRLSVGDRFYEQYF,TGTGCCAGCAGACTTTCTGTAGGGGACAGGTTCTACGAGCAGTACTTC
TRBJ1-1,-,TRBD1,TRBV28,CASTSGTGAEAFF,TGTGCCAGCACCTCCGGGACAGGGGCTGAAGCTTTCTTT
TRBJ2-1,-,TRBD1,TRBV28,CASSQEGAGQGIDEQFF,TGTGCCAGCAGTCAGGAGGGGGCCGGACAGGGGATCGATGAGCAGTTCTTC
TRBJ2-7,-,TRBD2,TRBV29-1,CSVYLTSGNYEQYF,TGCAGCGTTTATCTGACTAGCGGGAACTACGAGCAGTACTTC
TRBJ1-2,once,-,TRBV29-1,CSVVVDLYGYTF,TGCAGCGTTGTAGTAGATCTATATGGCTACACCTTC
TRBJ1-2,-,-,TRBV9,CASTQGTYGYTF,TGTGCCAGCACCCAGGGCACCTATGGCTACACCTTC
TRBJ2-4,-,TRBD2,TRBV25-1,CASSEITSGGVNIQYF,TGTGCCAGCAGTGAAATTACTAGCGGGGGGGTAAACATTCAGTACTTC
TRBJ2-6,once,-,TRBV7-9,CASTKPRSSGANVLTF,TGTGCCAGCACCAAACCCCGTTCCTCTGGGGCCAACGTCCTGACTTTC
TRBJ2-4,-,TRBD2,TRBV29-1,CSVEDRGRGDIQYF,TGCAGCGTTGAAGATCGGGGCCGGGGGGACATTCAGTACTTC
TRBJ1-5,-,TRBD1,TRBV2,CASSGQGVRPQHF,TGTGCCAGCAGTGGACAGGGCGTTCGGCCCCAGCATTTT
TRBJ2-5,-,TRBD1,TRBV5-6,CASSHGTGRQAQYF,TGTGCCAGCAGCCATGGGACAGGGCGTCAGGCCCAGTACTTC
TRBJ2-7,-,-,TRBV6-5,CASSYNAGPLGEQYF,TGTGCCAGCAGTTACAATGCGGGACCCCTGGGGGAGCAGTACTTC
TRBJ1-2,few,-,TRBV9,CASSVHGEGGYTF,TGTGCCAGCAGCGTTCATGGCGAGGGAGGCTACACCTTC
TRBJ1-1,-,-,TRBV27,CASSSKVRTEAFF,TGTGCCAGCAGTTCAAAGGTTAGGACTGAAGCTTTCTTT
TRBJ2-7,-,-,TRBV4-1,CASSQWQISYEQYF,TGCGCCAGCAGCCAATGGCAGATTTCCTACGAGCAGTACTTC
TRBJ2-3,-,TRBD2,TRBV3-1,CASSHRLALADTQYF,TGTGCCAGCAGCCACAGACTAGCGCTTGCAGATACGCAGTATTTT
TRBJ2-1,-,-,TRBV11-2,CASSVAASAYNEQFF,TGTGCCAGCAGCGTCGCGGCTAGCGCATACAATGAGCAGTTCTTC
TRBJ2-7,-,-,TRBV11-2,CASSLDAGWVYEQYF,TGTGCCAGCAGCTTAGATGCCGGGTGGGTTTACGAGCAGTACTTC
TRBJ2-2,-,-,TRBV2,CASRRRGHSNTGELFF,TGTGCCAGCAGGAGGAGGGGACACTCGAACACCGGGGAGCTGTTTTTT
TRBJ2-1,-,TRBD2,TRBV14,CASSQLDSGGLYNEQFF,TGTGCCAGCAGCCAACTAGATAGCGGGGGTCTCTACAATGAGCAGTTCTTC
TRBJ2-1,-,-,TRBV11-2,CASSLDPPSEQFF,TGTGCCAGCAGCTTAGATCCCCCCAGTGAGCAGTTCTTC
TRBJ2-7,once,TRBD2,TRBV10-3,CAISGPSGASSYEQYF,TGTGCCATCAGTGGACCTAGCGGGGCAAGCTCCTACGAGCAGTACTTC
TRBJ1-5,-,-,TRBV21-1,CASYVRIINQPQHF,TGTGCCAGCTACGTCAGGATAATCAATCAGCCCCAGCATTTT
TRBJ1-1,few,-,TRBV6-1,CASRITPDTEAFF,TGTGCCAGCAGAATTACACCGGACACTGAAGCTTTCTTT
TRBJ2-3,-,TRBD1,TRBV10-3,CAIGSGGADTQYF,TGTGCCATCGGATCAGGGGGCGCGGATACGCAGTATTTT
TRBJ2-2,-,-,TRBV27,CAAMTAPPRTTGELFF,TGTGCCGCAATGACAGCCCCCCCCAGGACCACCGGGGAGCTGTTTTTT